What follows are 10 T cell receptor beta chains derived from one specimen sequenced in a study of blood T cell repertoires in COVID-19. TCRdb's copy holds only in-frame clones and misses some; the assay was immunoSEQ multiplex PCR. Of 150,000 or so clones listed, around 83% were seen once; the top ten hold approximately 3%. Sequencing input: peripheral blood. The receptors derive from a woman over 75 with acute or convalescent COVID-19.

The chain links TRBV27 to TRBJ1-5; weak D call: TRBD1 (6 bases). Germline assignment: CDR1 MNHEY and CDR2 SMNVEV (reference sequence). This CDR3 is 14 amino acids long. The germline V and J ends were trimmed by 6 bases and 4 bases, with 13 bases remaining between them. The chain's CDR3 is CASRRQQGNQPQHF. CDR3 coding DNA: TGTGCCAGCAGACGACAACAGGGAAATCAGCCCCAGCATTTT.

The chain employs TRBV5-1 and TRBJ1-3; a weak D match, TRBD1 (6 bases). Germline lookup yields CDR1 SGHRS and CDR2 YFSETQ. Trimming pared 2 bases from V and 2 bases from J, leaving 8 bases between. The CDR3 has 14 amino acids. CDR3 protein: CASSLGGAGNTIYF. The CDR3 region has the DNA TGCGCCAGCAGCTTAGGGGGGGCTGGAAACACCATATATTTT.

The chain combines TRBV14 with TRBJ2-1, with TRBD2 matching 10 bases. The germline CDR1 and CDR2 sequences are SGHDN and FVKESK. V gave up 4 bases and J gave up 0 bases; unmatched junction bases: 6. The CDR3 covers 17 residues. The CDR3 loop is CASSPLAGVTSYNEQFF. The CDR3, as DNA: TGTGCCAGCAGCCCGCTAGCGGGGGTTACCTCCTACAATGAGCAGTTCTTC.

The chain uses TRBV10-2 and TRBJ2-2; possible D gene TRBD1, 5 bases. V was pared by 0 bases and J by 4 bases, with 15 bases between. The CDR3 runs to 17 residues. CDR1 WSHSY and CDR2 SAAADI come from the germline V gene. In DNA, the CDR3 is TGCGCCAGCAGTGAGTCGAGCAGGGCTGTATTCACCGGGGAGCTGTTTTTT. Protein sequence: CASSESSRAVFTGELFF.

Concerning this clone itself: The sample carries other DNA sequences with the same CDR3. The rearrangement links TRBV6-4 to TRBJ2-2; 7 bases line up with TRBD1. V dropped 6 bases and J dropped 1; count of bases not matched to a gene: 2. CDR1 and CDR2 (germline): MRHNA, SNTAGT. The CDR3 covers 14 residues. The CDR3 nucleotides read TGTGCCAGCAGCGGGGACAGGAACACCGGGGAGCTGTTTTTT. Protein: CASSGDRNTGELFF.

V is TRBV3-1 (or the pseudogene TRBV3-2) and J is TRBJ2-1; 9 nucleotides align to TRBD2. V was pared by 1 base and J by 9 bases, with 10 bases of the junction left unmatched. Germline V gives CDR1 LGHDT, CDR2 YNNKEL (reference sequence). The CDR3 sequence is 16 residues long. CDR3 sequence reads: CASSQVGGGVYGEQFF. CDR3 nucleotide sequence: TGTGCCAGCAGCCAAGTCGGCGGGGGGGTCTACGGTGAGCAGTTCTTC.

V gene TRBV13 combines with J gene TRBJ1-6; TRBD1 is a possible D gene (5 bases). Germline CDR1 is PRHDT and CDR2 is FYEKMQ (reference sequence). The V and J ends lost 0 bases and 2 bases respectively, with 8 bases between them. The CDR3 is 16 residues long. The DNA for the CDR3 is TGTGCCAGCAGCTTAGGGACAGCGACCTATAATTCACCCCTCCACTTT. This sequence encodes CASSLGTATYNSPLHF.

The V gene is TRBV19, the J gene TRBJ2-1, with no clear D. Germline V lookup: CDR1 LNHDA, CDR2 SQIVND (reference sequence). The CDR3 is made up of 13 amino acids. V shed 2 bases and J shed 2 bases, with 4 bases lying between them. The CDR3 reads CASSIFTYNEQFF. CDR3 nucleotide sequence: TGTGCCAGTAGTATATTTACCTACAATGAGCAGTTCTTC.

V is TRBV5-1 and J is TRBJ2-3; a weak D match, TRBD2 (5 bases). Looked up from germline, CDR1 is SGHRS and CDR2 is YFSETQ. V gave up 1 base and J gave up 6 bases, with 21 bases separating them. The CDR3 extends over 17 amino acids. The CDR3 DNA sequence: TGCGCCAGCAGCTTGTCTGCTAGCTTCACTGCGGTGGATACGCAGTATTTT. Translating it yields CASSLSASFTAVDTQYF. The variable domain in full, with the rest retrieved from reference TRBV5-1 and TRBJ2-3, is KAGVTQTPRYLIKTRGQQVTLSCSPISGHRSVSWYQQTPGQGLQFLFEYFSETQRNKGNFPGRFSGRQFSNSRSEMNVSTLELGDSALYLCASSLSASFTAVDTQYFGPGTRLTVL.

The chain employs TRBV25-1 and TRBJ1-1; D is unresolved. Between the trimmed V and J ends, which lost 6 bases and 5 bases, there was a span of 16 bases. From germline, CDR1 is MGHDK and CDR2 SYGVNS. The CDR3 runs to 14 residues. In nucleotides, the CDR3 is TGTGCCAGCAGATGGAGTGGCGGTCGGACTGAAGCTTTCTTT. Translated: CASRWSGGRTEAFF.